The clone carrying this TCR beta chain was found a few times. Its antigen is unknown. This sample is drawn from a study of vaccination effects on CD4 cells after COVID-19. Overall study context: About 1.8 million PBMC were seeded per well and grown in the presence of about 10 IU/ml IL-2 and 8.5 to 10 ug/ml peptides.

CD4+ T cell isolation took place after approximately 11 days of culture. It was two doses of either the BNT162b2 or mRNA-1273 vaccine that participants received. According to the study, vaccine recipients showed no prior SARS-CoV-2 infection and negative nucleocapsid antibodies. From germline, CDR1 is MNHEY and CDR2 SVGAGI. V gave up 6 bases and J gave up 5 bases, with 14 bases separating them. CDR3 length: 14 amino acids. General study findings and limits: Late post-vaccination, clones induced by infection and those induced by vaccine underwent marked clonal contraction.

The data were produced by immunoSEQ multiplex PCR, yet TCRdb's version contains in-frame clones alone and is incomplete. The sample has under 70,000 clones; 70% to 85% are singletons. This clonotype originated in a human donor who received a COVID-19 vaccine. The chain is built from TRBV6-5 and TRBJ2-1; tentative D call: TRBD2 (7 bases). The material sequenced was CD4+ T cells from PBMCs cultured without peptide, taken after COVID-19 vaccination. The CDR3 bases are TGTGCCAGCAGAACAGGGACTACAAACAATGAGCAGTTCTTC. Its protein product is CASRTGTTNNEQFF.